This entry lists 10 T cell receptor beta chains sequenced from one sample in a study of blood T cell repertoires in COVID-19. This table comes from immunoSEQ multiplex PCR, and its TCRdb copy is limited to in-frame clones, with some not included. Of about 94,000 clones in the sample, 84% were seen once. The sample taken for sequencing was peripheral blood. All receptors derive from a man aged 60 to 75 with acute or convalescent COVID-19.

This chain joins TRBV30 and TRBJ1-1; a possible D gene is TRBD1 (5 bases). Germline values: CDR1 GTSNPN, CDR2 SVGIG (reference sequence). V shed 3 bases and J shed 3 bases, with 17 bases lying between them. The CDR3 runs to 15 residues. The CDR3 DNA reads as TGTGCCTGGAGGGTCGCTAGTCGGGGGGACACTGAAGCTTTCTTT. It codes for CAWRVASRGDTEAFF.

The chain has TRBV6-2 or TRBV6-3 and TRBJ2-3; 11 nucleotides agree with TRBD2. The CDR3 consists of 14 residues. Looked up from germline, CDR1 is MNHEY and CDR2 is SVGEGT. The V segment lost 6 bases and the J segment 4 bases; nucleotides outside the gene matches: 3. This CDR3 reads CASSLLAGADTQYF. DNA of the CDR3: TGTGCCAGCAGCCTACTAGCGGGAGCAGATACGCAGTATTTT.

J is TRBJ1-2 and V is TRBV7-8, with 11 bases aligning to TRBD1. This CDR3 is built from 15 residues. With 2 bases clipped from V and 7 bases from J, the junction kept 6 bases outside the gene matches. Germline values: CDR1 SGHVS, CDR2 FQNEAQ. In nucleotides, the CDR3 is TGTGCCAGCAGCTTAAGCGGACAGGGGGCGGGTGGCTACACCTTC. Translated: CASSLSGQGAGGYTF.

This chain joins TRBV30 and TRBJ1-2, with TRBD1 matching 11 bases. The CDR3 consists of 13 residues. Trimming took 4 bases from V and 7 from J; bases not matched to a gene: 5. CDR1 GTSNPN and CDR2 SVGIG come from the germline V gene (reference sequence). The CDR3 nucleotides are TGTGCCTGGACTCGGGACAGGGGGTTTGGCTACACCTTC. It specifies CAWTRDRGFGYTF.

This clone has just one count. The V gene is TRBV4-1, the J gene TRBJ1-2; 7 nucleotides agree with TRBD1. The CDR3 consists of 17 residues. Germline loops: CDR1 MGHRA, CDR2 YSYEKL. V shed 3 bases, J shed 6 bases, and the junction held 16 bases outside the gene matches. CDR3 amino acids: CASSQSPGTEGLHGYTF. DNA for the CDR3: TGCGCCAGCAGCCAGAGCCCCGGGACAGAGGGTTTGCATGGCTACACCTTC.

This sequence joins TRBV2 and TRBJ2-1; 10 nucleotides agree with TRBD2. V gave up 3 bases and J gave up 7 bases; unmatched junction bases: 3. The CDR3 spans 14 residues. Germline V gene sequence: CDR1 SNHLY, CDR2 FYNNEI. CDR3 in DNA: TGTGCCAGCAGTGAGAGCGGGGGGGCGAATGAGCAGTTCTTC. It translates to CASSESGGANEQFF.

V is TRBV30 and J is TRBJ1-4; a possible D gene is TRBD1 (6 bases). V lost 0 bases and J lost 8, with 13 bases in between. In germline, CDR1 is GTSNPN, CDR2 SVGIG (reference sequence). The CDR3 is made up of 14 amino acids. As DNA, the CDR3 is TGTGCCTGGAGTGTACCTGGGGGCACGGAAAAACTGTTTTTT. Amino acid sequence: CAWSVPGGTEKLFF.

The chain is built from TRBV18 and TRBJ1-5; 7 nucleotides agree with TRBD1. The J segment lost 2 bases and the V segment lost 2 bases, leaving 0 bases of the junction unmatched. The germline V gene has CDR1 KGHSH and CDR2 LQKENI. The CDR3 loop spans 14 amino acids. The CDR3 loop reads CASSPTGGNQPQHF. The CDR3 bases are TGTGCCAGCTCACCAACAGGGGGCAATCAGCCCCAGCATTTT.

The chain links TRBV11-2 to TRBJ2-7; 7 nucleotides align to TRBD1. The CDR3 is 16 amino acids. Trimming at V came to 0 bases and at J to 6 bases, leaving 11 bases not matched to a gene. Germline assignment: CDR1 SGHAT and CDR2 FQNNGV. CDR3 coding DNA: TGTGCCAGCAGCTTAGATCTGGAGACAGGGAAACGCGAGCAGTACTTC. It codes for CASSLDLETGKREQYF.

The rearrangement joins TRBV5-1 to TRBJ1-6; D not resolved. Per the germline V gene, CDR1 is SGHRS and CDR2 is YFSETQ. Trimming took 2 bases from V and 3 from J, leaving 9 bases between them. CDR3 size: 15 residues. For the CDR3, the DNA is TGCGCCAGCAGCTTCAGCGGCGGCTATAATTCACCCCTCCACTTT. Translation: CASSFSGGYNSPLHF.